Below, 8 T cell receptor beta chains from the same sample are listed, as sequenced in a study of beta chain features in type 1 diabetes. The investigators reverse transcribed all of the isolated RNA, so they sequenced expressed TCRB transcripts. The protocol was immunoSEQ multiplex PCR, while the TCRdb copy is restricted to in-frame clones and leaves out a portion. The table includes 300,000 to 400,000 clones, 11% detected once. Sequencing used naive CD4+ T cells from blood. The receptors here all came from a woman aged 25 to 39 in good health.

This clone was found a few times. The chain links TRBV18 to TRBJ2-1, with 7 positions matching TRBD1. Germline CDR1 and CDR2: KGHSH and LQKENI. CDR3 length: 16 amino acids. The junction had 4 bases not matched to a gene; V was cut back by 2 bases and J by 0 bases. In DNA form, the CDR3 reads TGTGCCAGCTCACCATCAGGGGGTAGCTCCTACAATGAGCAGTTCTTC. Protein product: CASSPSGGSSYNEQFF.

This clone appeared a few times. The J gene is TRBJ2-1, the V gene TRBV9; the match to TRBD2 covers 10 bases. J lost 7 bases, V lost 3 bases, and 4 bases had no gene match. This CDR3 has 14 residues. Germline CDR1 reads SGDLS; CDR2 reads YYNGEE. The CDR3 protein is CASSAGLAENEQFF. DNA of the CDR3: TGTGCCAGCAGCGCCGGACTAGCGGAAAATGAGCAGTTCTTC.

The chain joins TRBV29-1 to TRBJ1-1; 10 nucleotides match TRBD1. Germline lookup yields CDR1 SQVTM and CDR2 ANQGSEA. The V and J ends lost 7 bases and 7 bases, in that order; junction bases with no gene match: 9. The CDR3 is 13 amino acids. The CDR3 is CSAGLGQGFEAFF. The CDR3 DNA sequence: TGCAGCGCTGGTTTGGGACAGGGGTTTGAAGCTTTCTTT. Full variable domain (missing parts from reference TRBV29-1 and TRBJ1-1): SAVISQKPSRDICQRGTSLTIQCQVDSQVTMMFWYRQQPGQSLTLIATANQGSEATYESGFVIDKFPISRPNLTFSTLTVSNMSPEDSSIYLCSAGLGQGFEAFFGQGTRLTVV.

The genes are TRBV18 and TRBJ2-7; D gene unclear. Trimming took off 4 bases at V and 6 bases at J, with 16 bases between the two ends. The CDR3 sequence is 14 residues long. Germline values: CDR1 KGHSH, CDR2 LQKENI. The CDR3, as DNA: TGTGCCAGCTCACTGAGCAAGGAGCTCTCCGAGCAGTACTTC. Encoded protein: CASSLSKELSEQYF. The whole variable domain, remainder taken from reference TRBV18 and TRBJ2-7, is NAGVMQNPRHLVRRRGQEARLRCSPMKGHSHVYWYRQLPEEGLKFMVYLQKENIIDESGMPKERFSAEFPKEGPSILRIQQVVRGDSAAYFCASSLSKELSEQYFGPGTRLTVT.

The table lists this clone with a few counts. The chain combines TRBV30 with TRBJ2-1, with unresolved D. The CDR3 is 12 residues long. Per the germline V gene, CDR1 is GTSNPN and CDR2 is SVGIG (reference sequence). V was pared by 5 bases and J by 5 bases, with 10 bases between. CDR3 residues: CAWGTSNNEQFF. The CDR3 DNA is TGTGCCTGGGGCACAAGTAACAATGAGCAGTTCTTC.

This clone showed up just a few times. The chain has TRBV2 and TRBJ2-3, with 9 bases lining up with TRBD2. There are 14 residues in the CDR3. Trimming removed 6 bases from V and 6 bases from J; junction bases left unmatched: 7. Germline CDR1 reads SNHLY; CDR2 reads FYNNEI. Written as DNA, the CDR3 is TGTGCCAGCAGCATAGCGGGGGTCGGGGATACGCAGTATTTT. Its protein product is CASSIAGVGDTQYF.

This clone was detected only a few times. This chain connects TRBV18 to TRBJ1-5; possibly TRBD1 for D (6 bases). V was cut by 3 bases and J by 10 bases, with 19 bases left in between. Germline CDR1 is KGHSH and CDR2 is LQKENI. CDR3 length: 15 amino acids. CDR3 in DNA: TGTGCCAGCTCACCCGATTCGACAGGCGTATCTCCCCAGCATTTT. Protein: CASSPDSTGVSPQHF.

There are a few counts of this clone. The J gene is TRBJ2-1, the V gene TRBV9, with 7 bases aligning to TRBD1. Germline CDR1 and CDR2: SGDLS and YYNGEE. The CDR3 sequence is 13 residues long. V shed 3 bases, J shed 9 bases, and the junction held 6 bases outside the gene matches. This chain's CDR3 is CASSEDRWGEQFF. CDR3 nucleotide sequence: TGTGCCAGCAGCGAGGACAGGTGGGGTGAGCAGTTCTTC.